These 10 T cell receptor beta chains came from one sample sequenced in a study of shared clonotypes between healthy human individuals. TCRdb's table, derived via immunoSEQ multiplex PCR, lists solely in-frame clones and lacks some. The sample shows about 2 million clones, 85% to 95% of them seen only once. Naive CD8 populations comprised CD45RO-negative cells positively selected for CCR7, excluding terminally differentiated effector memory CD45RA+ cells. Material for sequencing was naive CD8+ T cells sorted from blood. The receptor set was obtained from a man in his late teens or twenties in good health.

This clone occurred a few times. The chain carries TRBV13 and TRBJ2-3, with D hard to call. Looked up from germline, CDR1 is PRHDT and CDR2 is FYEKMQ (reference sequence). The CDR3 sequence is 11 residues long. V was pared by 5 bases and J by 5 bases, with 5 bases between. The chain's CDR3 is CASSPGDTQYF. The DNA for the CDR3 is TGTGCCAGCAGCCCGGGAGATACGCAGTATTTT.

The chain joins TRBV5-6 to TRBJ2-5; D remains unclear. The CDR3 is 14 amino acids. With 5 bases removed from V and 7 bases from J, the gap between germline ends came to 18 bases. Germline CDR1 reads SGHDT; CDR2 reads YYEEEE. This chain's CDR3 is CASSPAPPGLTQYF. In DNA, the CDR3 is TGTGCCAGCAGTCCGGCCCCGCCGGGTCTGACCCAGTACTTC.

The rearrangement joins TRBV12-5 to TRBJ2-4; no definite D call. Per germline, CDR1 LGHNT and CDR2 FRNRAP. Trimming removed 2 bases from V and 1 base from J, with 15 bases in between. The CDR3 totals 17 residues. As DNA, the CDR3 is TGTGCTAGTGGTTTGCCCGCCCCCACAGAGGCCAAAAACATTCAGTACTTC. This gives the protein CASGLPAPTEAKNIQYF.

In the case of this clone: A read error may produce the germline difference seen at one junction end. The chain has TRBV7-7 and TRBJ2-7; perhaps D is TRBD1 or TRBD2 (5 bases each). This CDR3 is 14 amino acids long. Germline lookup yields CDR1 SSHAT and CDR2 FNYEAQ (reference sequence). The CDR3 loop reads CASSPGTATYEQYF. The CDR3 DNA sequence: TGTGCTAGCAGCCCCGGGACGGCGACCTACGAGCAGTACTTC.

This sequence joins TRBV9 and TRBJ2-3; possible D gene TRBD2, 7 bases. The V gene lost 4 bases and the J gene lost 3 bases, with 15 bases spanning the gap. The CDR3 extends over 15 amino acids. Germline assignment: CDR1 SGDLS and CDR2 YYNGEE. The CDR3 DNA follows: TGTGCCAGCAGCCCTCCGGGGGGCATAACAGATACGCAGTATTTT. Amino acid sequence: CASSPPGGITDTQYF.

V usage is TRBV7-6 and J usage is TRBJ1-3; 7 nucleotides agree with TRBD1. The CDR3 has 16 residues. Germline CDR1 and CDR2: SGHVS and FNYEAQ. V dropped 4 bases and J dropped 2; count of bases not matched to a gene: 8. CDR3 amino acids: CASSSHRGRAGNTIYF. Written as DNA, the CDR3 is TGTGCCAGCAGCTCCCACAGGGGTCGCGCTGGAAACACCATATATTTT.

The chain employs TRBV11-2 and TRBJ2-2; 8 bases map to TRBD1. Germline V CDR1 and CDR2: SGHAT, FQNNGV. V was clipped by 4 bases and J by 0 bases; unmatched bases: 4. This CDR3 has 16 amino acids. CDR3 region: CASSSWTGTNTGELFF. CDR3 in DNA: TGTGCCAGCAGCTCTTGGACAGGGACGAACACCGGGGAGCTGTTTTTT.

As to this clone: The same CDR3 can be traced to other DNA sequences in this sample. The chain has TRBV6-5 and TRBJ2-3; D gene unclear. V was clipped by 4 bases and J by 6 bases, with 5 bases between them. Germline V gene data show CDR1 as MNHEY and CDR2 as SVGAGI. CDR3 length equals 11 residues. The CDR3 coding sequence is TGTGCCAGCAGTTTGGGGGATACGCAGTATTTT. It translates to CASSLGDTQYF.

The chain is built from TRBV4-1 and TRBJ2-3, with D possibly matching TRBD1 (5 bases). The CDR3 has 13 amino acids. V gave up 4 bases and J gave up 5 bases, with 10 bases separating them. Germline V gene sequence: CDR1 MGHRA, CDR2 YSYEKL. The CDR3 coding sequence is TGCGCCAGCAGCCCCGAAGGGGAAGATACGCAGTATTTT. Translating it yields CASSPEGEDTQYF.

The CDR3 reads CASGLETGQETQYF. The CDR3 DNA is TGTGCTAGTGGTTTGGAGACAGGGCAAGAGACCCAGTACTTC. The chain recombines TRBV12-5 with TRBJ2-5, with 7 positions matching TRBD1. V trimming: 1 base; J trimming: 2 bases; junction bases outside the gene matches: 1. This CDR3 comprises 14 residues. Germline-derived CDR1 and CDR2 are LGHNT and FRNRAP.